These T cell receptor beta chains were read from a single sample in a study of siplizumab effects on memory and regulatory T cells. Assay used: immunoSEQ multiplex PCR; TCRdb lists only in-frame clones, some missing. This sample has tens of thousands of clones, with roughly 93% found just once. The sample comprised CD8+ T cells sorted from blood. The receptor set was obtained from a human donor in good health. The CDR3 runs from the conserved cysteine through the conserved F or W. Fields, in order: V gene, J gene, CDR3 protein.

TRBV7-2	TRBJ2-7	CASSSLSGRSYEQYF
TRBV7-8	TRBJ2-1	CASSPATTTYNEQFF
TRBV5-6	TRBJ2-2	CASSLYRESTGELFF
TRBV9	TRBJ1-4	CASSVGQATNEKLFF
TRBV6-5	TRBJ2-7	CASSYGGSGYEQYF
TRBV14	TRBJ2-5	CASSQGIQETQYF
TRBV6-5	TRBJ2-7	CASSKRQGVNEQYF
TRBV2	TRBJ2-7	CASSDFPWQGSYEQYF
TRBV5-6	TRBJ1-1	CASSLSRNTEAFF
TRBV15	TRBJ1-6	CATSRDRGNSPLHF
TRBV5-1	TRBJ2-1	CASSFTTSGYNEQFF
TRBV5-3	TRBJ2-7	CARSLQGGQYF
TRBV4-2	TRBJ1-5	CASSQELAFGDNQPQHF
TRBV11-2	TRBJ2-1	CASSSHPRGGNEQFF
TRBV7-8	TRBJ1-3	CASSLVKRSSGNTIYF
TRBV7-9	TRBJ2-1	CASSLAGWDGNEQFF
TRBV6-5	TRBJ2-1	CASSYGSGRPYNEQFF
TRBV27	TRBJ2-1	CASSFGVPTYNEQFF
TRBV7-9	TRBJ1-6	CASSSQIGGNSPLHF
TRBV9	TRBJ2-5	CASSAGGAGETQYF
TRBV9	TRBJ2-3	CASSARLAGDTDTQYF
TRBV27	TRBJ1-1	CASSLFVDRGVNTEAFF
TRBV7-2	TRBJ2-7	CASSSGQRYEQYF
TRBV5-1	TRBJ1-2	CASSGSGTGNYGYTF
TRBV5-6	TRBJ1-2	CASTPGQGGDFYGYTF
TRBV6-5	TRBJ1-5	CASSYGGGDQPQHF
TRBV4-2	TRBJ2-1	CASREGSSSYNEQFF
TRBV27	TRBJ2-1	CASSLNYNEQFF
TRBV5-4	TRBJ1-1	CASSTGWNTEAFF
TRBV6-5	TRBJ2-5	CASSYGRAQETQYF
TRBV5-1	TRBJ2-4	CASSLGMGGIPKNIQYF
TRBV7-6	TRBJ2-7	CASSPAGEEQYF
TRBV4-1	TRBJ2-7	CASSQTSGGLYEQYF
TRBV6-5	TRBJ1-5	CASSYESQGWNQPQHF
TRBV7-8	TRBJ2-1	CASSPKAGPYNEQFF
TRBV19	TRBJ1-5	CASSIGTGGNQPQHF
TRBV27	TRBJ1-4	CASSIGEDEKLFF
TRBV9	TRBJ2-7	CASSVARDSYEQYF
TRBV2	TRBJ2-5	CASSATGTDTGTQYF
TRBV2	TRBJ2-5	CASRWWGQEETQYF
TRBV30	TRBJ2-7	CAWSASGEPYEQYF
TRBV13	TRBJ2-3	CASSTRTSGGSDTQYF
TRBV4-2	TRBJ1-1	CASSQARQANTEAFF
TRBV7-9	TRBJ2-7	CASSLDISEQYF
TRBV11-3	TRBJ2-5	CASSLGGAAETQYF
TRBV7-2	TRBJ2-1	CASSWGLAGEDEQFF
TRBV9	TRBJ2-3	CASSVEGLAGPTDTQYF
TRBV11-2	TRBJ1-1	CASSTTPVRLNTEAFF
TRBV6-6	TRBJ2-1	CASSWGSGDNEQFF
TRBV4-3	TRBJ2-6	CASSQARSGANVLTF
TRBV5-1	TRBJ2-2	CASSLEGAGELFF
TRBV18	TRBJ1-1	CASSPPDNRYTEAFF
TRBV5-1	TRBJ1-2	CASSAGYGYTF